This T cell receptor (beta chain) is drawn from a study of PD-1 blockade in classical Hodgkin lymphoma. As for this clone: Antigen specificity is unknown.

V shed 3 bases and J shed 2 bases, with 7 bases lying between them. This CDR3 has 13 amino acids. From germline, CDR1 is MNHEY and CDR2 SMNVEV (reference sequence). Each patient's relapse followed autologous stem cell transplantation, and brentuximab vedotin exposure varied. Libraries were prepared by immunoSEQ multiplex PCR; TCRdb keeps only in-frame clonotypes and omits some of them. The sample lists fewer than 90,000 clones, around 90% occurring once. Study-level findings and limits: Patients with an early start, nivolumab under 1 year after ASCT, were excluded. The study reported lower baseline TCR diversity in newly diagnosed patients than in healthy donors.

The TCR sequence derives from a human donor with classical Hodgkin lymphoma. Source: peripheral blood mononuclear cells (PBMCs), taken at baseline. The rearrangement joins TRBV27 to TRBJ1-2, with a tentative D call TRBD1 (6 bases). CDR3 region: CASSLTGNYGYTF. The CDR3 nucleotides read TGTGCCAGCAGTTTGACAGGAAACTATGGCTACACCTTC.